This TCR beta chain was observed in a study of a mutant IDH1 vaccine in newly diagnosed glioma. The repertoire was sequenced with immunoSEQ multiplex PCR; TCRdb's copy has only in-frame clones and lacks some. The table has about 64,000 clones, roughly 74% seen once; the top ten hold approximately 4.8%. The time point: week 35, safety follow-up. Alongside topical imiquimod, each dose of vaccine comprised 300 ug of mutant IDH1 20-mer peptide. This clone has only a few counts. Its antigen is currently unknown. Trimming shortened V by 0 bases and J by 3 bases, and 8 bases separated the two germline ends. Germline CDR1 reads MNHEY; CDR2 reads SMNVEV (reference sequence). The CDR3 loop spans 14 amino acids.

This TCR derives from a man over 45 with glioma. Sample: PBMCs, taken from a glioma patient whose treatment included an IDH1 peptide vaccine. The V and J genes are TRBV27 and TRBJ1-1; no clear D. CDR3 in DNA: TGTGCCAGCAGTTTATCGGGTAGACACACTGAAGCTTTCTTT. Its protein is CASSLSGRHTEAFF.